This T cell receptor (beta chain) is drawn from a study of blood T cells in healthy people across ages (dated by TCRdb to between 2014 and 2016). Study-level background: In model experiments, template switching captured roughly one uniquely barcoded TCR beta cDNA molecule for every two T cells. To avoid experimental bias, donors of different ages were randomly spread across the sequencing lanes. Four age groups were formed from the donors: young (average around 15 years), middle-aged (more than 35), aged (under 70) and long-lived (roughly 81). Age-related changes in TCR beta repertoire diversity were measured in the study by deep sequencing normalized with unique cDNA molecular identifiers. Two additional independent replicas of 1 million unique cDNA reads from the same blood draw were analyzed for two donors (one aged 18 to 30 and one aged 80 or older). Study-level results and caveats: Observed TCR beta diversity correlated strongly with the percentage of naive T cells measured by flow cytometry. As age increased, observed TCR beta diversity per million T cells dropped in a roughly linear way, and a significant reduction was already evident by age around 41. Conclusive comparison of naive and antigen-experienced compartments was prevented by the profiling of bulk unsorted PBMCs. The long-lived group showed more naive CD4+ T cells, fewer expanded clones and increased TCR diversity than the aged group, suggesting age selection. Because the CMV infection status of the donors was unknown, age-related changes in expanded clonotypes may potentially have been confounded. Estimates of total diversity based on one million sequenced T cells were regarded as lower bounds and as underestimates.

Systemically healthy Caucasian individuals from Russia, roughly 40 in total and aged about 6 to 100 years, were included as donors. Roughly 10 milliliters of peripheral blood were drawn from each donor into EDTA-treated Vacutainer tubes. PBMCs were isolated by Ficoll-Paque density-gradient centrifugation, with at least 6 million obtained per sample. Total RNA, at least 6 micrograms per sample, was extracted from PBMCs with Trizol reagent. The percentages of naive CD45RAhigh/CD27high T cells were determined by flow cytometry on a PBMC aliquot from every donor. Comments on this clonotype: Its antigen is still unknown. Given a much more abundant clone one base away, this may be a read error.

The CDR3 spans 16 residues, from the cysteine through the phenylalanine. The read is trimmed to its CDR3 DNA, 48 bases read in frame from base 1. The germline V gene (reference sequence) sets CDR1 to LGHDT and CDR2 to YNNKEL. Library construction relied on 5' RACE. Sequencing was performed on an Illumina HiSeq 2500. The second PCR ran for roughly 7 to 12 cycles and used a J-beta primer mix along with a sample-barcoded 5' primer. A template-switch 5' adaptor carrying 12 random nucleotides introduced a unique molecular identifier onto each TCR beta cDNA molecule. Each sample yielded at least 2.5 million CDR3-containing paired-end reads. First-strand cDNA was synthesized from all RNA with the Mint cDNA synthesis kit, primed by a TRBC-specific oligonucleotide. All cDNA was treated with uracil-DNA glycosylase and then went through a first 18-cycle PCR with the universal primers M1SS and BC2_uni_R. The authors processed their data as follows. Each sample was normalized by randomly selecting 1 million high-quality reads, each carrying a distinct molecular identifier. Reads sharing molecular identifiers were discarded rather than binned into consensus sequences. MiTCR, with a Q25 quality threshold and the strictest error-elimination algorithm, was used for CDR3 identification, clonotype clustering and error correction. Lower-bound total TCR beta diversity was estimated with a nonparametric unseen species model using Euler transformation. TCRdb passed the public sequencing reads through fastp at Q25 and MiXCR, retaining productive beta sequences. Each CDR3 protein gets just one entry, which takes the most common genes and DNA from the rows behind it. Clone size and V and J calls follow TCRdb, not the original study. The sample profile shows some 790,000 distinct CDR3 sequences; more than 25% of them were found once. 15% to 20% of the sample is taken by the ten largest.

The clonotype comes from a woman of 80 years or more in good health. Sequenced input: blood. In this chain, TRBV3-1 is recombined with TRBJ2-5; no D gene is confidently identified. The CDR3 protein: CASSQGRDSKEETPYF. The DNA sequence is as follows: TGTGCCAGCAGCCAAGGTCGCGACTCCAAAGAAGAGACCCCGTACTTC.